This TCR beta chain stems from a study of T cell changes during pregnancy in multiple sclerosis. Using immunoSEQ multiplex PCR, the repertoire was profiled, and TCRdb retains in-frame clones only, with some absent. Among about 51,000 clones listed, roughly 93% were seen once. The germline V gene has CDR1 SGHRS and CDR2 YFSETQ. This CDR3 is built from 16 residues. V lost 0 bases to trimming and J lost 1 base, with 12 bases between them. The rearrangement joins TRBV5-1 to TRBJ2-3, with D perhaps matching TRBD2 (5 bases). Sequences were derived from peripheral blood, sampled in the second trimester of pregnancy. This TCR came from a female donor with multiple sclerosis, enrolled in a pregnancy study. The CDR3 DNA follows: TGCGCCAGCAGCTTGGACCCGGGATGGGGCACAGATACGCAGTATTTT. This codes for CASSLDPGWGTDTQYF. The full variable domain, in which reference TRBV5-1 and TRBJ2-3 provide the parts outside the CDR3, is KAGVTQTPRYLIKTRGQQVTLSCSPISGHRSVSWYQQTPGQGLQFLFEYFSETQRNKGNFPGRFSGRQFSNSRSEMNVSTLELGDSALYLCASSLDPGWGTDTQYFGPGTRLTVL.